This T cell receptor beta chain originates from a study of breast tumors, draining lymph nodes, adjacent tissues. TCRdb reanalysed the multiplex PCR reads using MiXCR and keeps one entry per CDR3 protein. Among 200,000 to 300,000 distinct CDR3 sequences, about 33% were seen once, and the ten largest hold more than 0.95%. From germline, CDR1 is SGHRS and CDR2 YFSETQ. V dropped 7 bases and J dropped 1 base, with 5 bases sitting between them. The CDR3 is made up of 11 amino acids. Axillary draining lymph nodes of breast cancer patients supplied the node samples. Study-wide points: The data were judged consistent with most tumor T cells coming from lymph node and expanding in tumor. Tumor T cell lymph node origin was a supported hypothesis, not proven. Tumor TCR diversity was below lymph nodes but above nontumor tissue. Tumor and nontumor repertoires were significantly more similar in luminal-like than in basal-like breast cancer.

A word on this clonotype: Antigen specificity is unknown.

The specimen was axillary lymph node tissue. The rearrangement uses TRBV5-1 and TRBJ2-5; possibly TRBD2 for D (5 bases). The clonotype originates from a female donor with breast cancer. Some clones in this sample may be carry-over from other donors' samples. CDR3 sequence reads: CASGLQETQYF. The CDR3 region has the DNA TGCGCCAGCGGACTCCAAGAGACCCAGTACTTC.